Reported below is one T cell receptor (beta chain). Its cognate antigen is unknown. These data originate in a study of identical twins. Findings and caveats of the study: For cord blood, abundant beta clonotypes had fewer insertions, unlike memory repertoires, which showed none.

J gave up 5 bases and V 5 bases, and 12 bases lay outside the gene matches. CDR3 length equals 17 residues. Addition of a universal primer site occurred through template switching, and cDNA carried unique molecular identifiers. TCRdb ran MiXCR on the 5' RACE reads and lists one entry per CDR3 protein. Altogether about 340,000 distinct CDR3 sequences are present, 8.5% to 10% being singletons, with the ten largest covering roughly 8.7%. The receptor's source is a woman between 45 and 60 years old in good health. Sequencing was performed on naive T cells sorted from blood. This sequence joins TRBV12-3 or TRBV12-4 and TRBJ2-2, with 9 positions matching TRBD2. In DNA form, the CDR3 reads TGTGCCAGCAGTCCGGATAGCGGGAGAAGGGGGACCGGGGAGCTGTTTTTT. Translated: CASSPDSGRRGTGELFF.